This T cell receptor (beta chain) derives from a study of T cell responses to AZD1222 COVID-19 vaccine. Study-wide background: Pooling was applied to second doses at about 4 or about 12 weeks.

V lost 5 bases to trimming and J lost 0 bases, with 8 bases between them. CDR3 size: 15 residues. The germline V gene has CDR1 SGHTA and CDR2 FQGNSA. Only in-frame clones appear in the TCRdb table, and some are missing; sequencing was by immunoSEQ multiplex PCR. Of around 160,000 clones in the sample, more than 85% are singletons; the top ten hold 1.5% to 2%. On this clone itself: Its antigen is unidentified.

Study-wide results and caveats: There were vaccine-associated CD4 TCRs across spike, dominant at 160-218 and 743-854. The study sampled repertoires only after the peak T cell response. Donors were chiefly white British, with a greater number of females, and clonal diversity was perhaps underestimated.

The specimen comprised peripheral blood, sampled on day 0 of AZD1222 vaccination. This TCR was sampled from an adult in good health. The chain couples TRBV7-2 to TRBJ1-6, with D unresolved. Written as DNA, the CDR3 is TGTGCCAGCAGCACCAGTAGCTCCTATAATTCACCCCTCCACTTT. Translating it yields CASSTSSSYNSPLHF. The full variable domain, rest sourced from reference TRBV7-2 and TRBJ1-6, is GAGVSQSPSNKVTEKGKDVELRCDPISGHTALYWYRQSLGQGLEFLIYFQGNSAPDKSGLPSDRFSAERTGGSVSTLTIQRTQQEDSAVYLCASSTSSSYNSPLHFGNGTRLTVT.